The 29 T cell receptor beta chains reported below all come from one sample, sequenced in a study of memory CD4+ T cells and cytomegalovirus serostatus. Single viable CD3+CD4+CD8-CD45RO+ cells were sorted as the memory CD4+ T cells. TCRdb's table, derived via immunoSEQ multiplex PCR, lists solely in-frame clones and lacks some. This table has 25,000 to 30,000 clones, 75% to 85% appearing once. Sequencing used memory CD4+ T cells from blood. The receptors come from an adult in good health and CMV-seronegative.

The chain has TRBV19 and TRBJ1-5; 8 bases agree with TRBD1. The CDR3 has 15 residues. Germline CDR1 is LNHDA and CDR2 is SQIVND (reference sequence). V trimming: 3 bases; J trimming: 6 bases; junction bases outside the gene matches: 7. CDR3 nucleotide sequence: TGTGCCAGTAGTATCGACCAGGGGGCAGGTCAGCCCCAGCATTTT. This translates into CASSIDQGAGQPQHF. The full variable domain, with the rest looked up from reference TRBV19 and TRBJ1-5, is DGGITQSPKYLFRKEGQNVTLSCEQNLNHDAMYWYRQDPGQGLRLIYYSQIVNDFQKGDIAEGYSVSREKKESFPLTVTSAQKNPTAFYLCASSIDQGAGQPQHFGDGTRLSIL.

This chain joins TRBV2 and TRBJ2-7; no reliable D call. V gave up 5 bases and J gave up 0 bases, with 17 bases separating them. Looked up from germline, CDR1 is SNHLY and CDR2 is FYNNEI. The CDR3 contains 16 residues. DNA for the CDR3: TGTGCCAGCAGTCCCCAGTCCGTTATAATCTCCTACGAGCAGTACTTC. It is translated as CASSPQSVIISYEQYF.

This clone came up once. The genes are TRBV5-5 and TRBJ1-2; D is unclear. The germline V gene encodes CDR1 SGHKS and CDR2 YYEKEE (reference sequence). V was shortened by 4 bases and J by 8 bases, with 12 bases between the two germline ends. The CDR3 loop spans 12 amino acids. CDR3 sequence reads: CASSDDGVGYTF. The CDR3 region has the DNA TGTGCCAGCAGCGATGACGGGGTGGGCTACACCTTC.

The chain is built from TRBV19 and TRBJ2-1, with D tentatively TRBD1 (6 bases). The germline V gene has CDR1 LNHDA and CDR2 SQIVND (reference sequence). The CDR3 length is 16 residues. The germline V and J ends were trimmed by 7 bases and 0 bases, with 16 bases remaining between them. The CDR3 coding sequence is TGTGCCAGTACCACGACTACCAGGGGCTCCTACAATGAGCAGTTCTTC. Translation gives CASTTTTRGSYNEQFF. Variable domain in full (rest from reference TRBV19 and TRBJ2-1): DGGITQSPKYLFRKEGQNVTLSCEQNLNHDAMYWYRQDPGQGLRLIYYSQIVNDFQKGDIAEGYSVSREKKESFPLTVTSAQKNPTAFYLCASTTTTRGSYNEQFFGPGTRLTVL.

The table lists this clone with a few counts. The chain is built from TRBV7-6 and TRBJ2-2, with D possibly TRBD2 on 5 matching bases. Looked up from germline, CDR1 is SGHVS and CDR2 is FNYEAQ. The CDR3 is made up of 17 amino acids. Trimming stripped 5 bases from V and 4 bases from J, with 20 bases between. CDR3: CASSPPARGYGTGELFF. CDR3 in DNA: TGTGCCAGCAGCCCACCAGCGCGAGGGTATGGCACCGGGGAGCTGTTTTTT.

The chain joins TRBV12-2 to TRBJ2-2. TRBV12-2 corresponds to a pseudogene. This CDR3 has 16 amino acids. The chain's CDR3 is CASRLWMLKGTGELFF. The DNA of the CDR3 is TGTGCAAGTCGCTTATGGATGTTGAAAGGGACCGGGGAGCTGTTTTTT.

This rearrangement joins TRBV7-2 to TRBJ2-3; a possible D gene is TRBD2 (7 bases). This CDR3 is built from 16 residues. The germline gives CDR1 SGHTA, CDR2 FQGNSA. Trimming left V 1 base short and J 4 bases short, with 15 bases between. CDR3 in amino acids: CASSLVGGAFSDTQYF. The CDR3 DNA sequence: TGTGCCAGCAGCTTAGTAGGGGGGGCATTCTCAGATACGCAGTATTTT.

The rearrangement joins TRBV10-3 to TRBJ1-3, with a weak D call TRBD1 (5 bases). Looked up from germline, CDR1 is ENHRY and CDR2 is SYGVKD. The CDR3 contains 14 residues. V was shortened by 6 bases and J by 2 bases, with 11 bases between the two germline ends. In DNA, the CDR3 is TGTGCCATCAGGGGAAAGGGGCCTGGAAACACCATATATTTT. Amino acid sequence: CAIRGKGPGNTIYF.

The V gene is TRBV6-1, the J gene TRBJ2-7, with D possibly matching TRBD1 (6 bases). V was shortened by 6 bases and J by 2 bases, with 14 bases between the two germline ends. Germline V gives CDR1 MNHNS, CDR2 SASEGT. The CDR3 runs to 14 residues. The CDR3 DNA follows: TGTGCCAGCAGCCCCATCCGGGACACCTACGAGCAGTACTTC. Protein product: CASSPIRDTYEQYF.

In its sample, this clone was seen a few times. The CDR3 reads CASSQVQGAGQPQHF. DNA of the CDR3: TGTGCCAGCAGCCAAGTACAGGGGGCAGGTCAGCCCCAGCATTTT. V gene TRBV4-2 combines with J gene TRBJ1-5; 9 bases align to TRBD1. CDR1 is LGHNA and CDR2 is YNFKEQ in the germline V gene. J lost 6 bases, V lost 1 base, and 4 bases had no gene match. The CDR3 contains 15 residues.

This chain joins TRBV11-2 and TRBJ1-5, with a possible D match to TRBD1 (5 bases). From germline, CDR1 is SGHAT and CDR2 FQNNGV. The CDR3 is 16 residues long. The V end lost 4 bases, the J end lost 0 bases, and 13 bases lay between the germline ends. The CDR3 region has the DNA TGTGCCAGCAGCTGTAATAGGGGAAATAGCAATCAGCCCCAGCATTTT. It specifies CASSCNRGNSNQPQHF. Complete variable domain (other parts from reference TRBV11-2 and TRBJ1-5): EAGVAQSPRYKIIEKRQSVAFWCNPISGHATLYWYQQILGQGPKLLIQFQNNGVVDDSQLPKDRFSAERLKGVDSTLKIQPAKLEDSAVYLCASSCNRGNSNQPQHFGDGTRLSIL.

V gene TRBV5-1 combines with J gene TRBJ2-3; D possibly uses TRBD1 or TRBD2 (6 bases each). This CDR3 has 14 residues. The V end lost 7 bases, the J end lost 1 base, and 13 bases lay between the germline ends. Germline loops: CDR1 SGHRS, CDR2 YFSETQ. The CDR3 sequence is CASREEGGTDTQYF. Here the CDR3 DNA reads TGCGCCAGCCGCGAGGAGGGGGGCACAGATACGCAGTATTTT.

This rearrangement joins TRBV9 to TRBJ2-5; D remains unclear. This CDR3 region has 14 residues. The V end was cut by 0 bases, the J end by 3 bases, with 9 bases between. The germline V gene has CDR1 SGDLS and CDR2 YYNGEE. The CDR3 here is CASSVGRPEETQYF. CDR3 nucleotides: TGTGCCAGCAGCGTAGGCAGACCCGAAGAGACCCAGTACTTC. The full variable domain, in which reference TRBV9 and TRBJ2-5 provide the parts outside the CDR3, is DSGVTQTPKHLITATGQRVTLRCSPRSGDLSVYWYQQSLDQGLQFLIQYYNGEERAKGNILERFSAQQFPDLHSELNLSSLELGDSALYFCASSVGRPEETQYFGPGTRLLVL.

The chain joins TRBV6-6 to TRBJ2-6; no firm D call. Trimming took 0 bases from V and 4 from J, leaving 7 bases between them. CDR1 is MNHNY and CDR2 is SVGAGI in the germline V gene (reference sequence). CDR3 size: 15 residues. The CDR3 bases are TGTGCCAGCAGTTACTCGACATCCGGGGCCAACGTCCTGACTTTC. Its translation: CASSYSTSGANVLTF.

As regards this clone: This is likely a read error, given that the CDR3 carries no conserved phenylalanine or tryptophan at its end. This sequence joins TRBV2 and TRBJ1-2; no clear D gene. Germline V gene data show CDR1 as SNHLY and CDR2 as FYNNEI. The CDR3 is 14 amino acids. The germline V and J ends were trimmed by 5 bases and 4 bases, with 14 bases remaining between them. CDR3 region: CASSPVSGPYGYTL. The CDR3 coding sequence is TGTGCCAGCAGTCCCGTGAGTGGGCCCTATGGCTACACCCTC.

This clone was detected once. The CDR3 protein is CASSWVLEAFF. The CDR3 region has the DNA TGTGCCAGCAGCTGGGTGTTGGAAGCTTTCTTT. The J gene is TRBJ1-1, the V gene TRBV5-8; D gene uncertain. The V gene lost 3 bases and the J gene lost 8 bases, with 8 bases spanning the gap. Germline V gene data show CDR1 as SGHTS and CDR2 as YDEGEE. The CDR3 length is 11 residues.

The CDR3 nucleotides read TGTGCCAGCAGCTCCACAGGGTCTCAGCCCCAGCATTTT. It translates to CASSSTGSQPQHF. The chain recombines TRBV7-2 with TRBJ1-5; D might be TRBD1 (6 bases). Germline CDR1 is SGHTA and CDR2 is FQGNSA. V was shortened by 4 bases and J by 6 bases, with 10 bases between the two germline ends. The CDR3 extends over 13 amino acids.

This chain connects TRBV6-1 to TRBJ1-5; 8 bases map to TRBD1. The trim removed 7 bases at V and 11 bases at J, leaving 16 bases unmatched. The CDR3 consists of 15 residues. Germline-derived CDR1 and CDR2 are MNHNS and SASEGT. The CDR3 reads CASTRDTTGAATQHF. In nucleotides, the CDR3 is TGTGCCAGCACCCGAGACACGACAGGGGCCGCGACCCAGCATTTT.

The chain is built from TRBV10-3 and TRBJ2-6; the D gene is possibly TRBD1 (6 bases). Germline CDR1 and CDR2: ENHRY and SYGVKD. The CDR3 is 17 residues long. Trimming cost V 7 bases and J 3 bases, with 19 bases left between them. CDR3 sequence: CAINNRVIRDGANVLTF. CDR3 nucleotide sequence: TGTGCCATCAATAACAGGGTGATAAGGGATGGGGCCAACGTCCTGACTTTC.

This rearrangement joins TRBV5-6 to TRBJ1-5; D perhaps matches TRBD1 (5 bases). Deletions cut 0 bases from V and 3 bases from J, with 7 bases between. The CDR3 spans 14 residues. The germline gives CDR1 SGHDT, CDR2 YYEEEE. The CDR3 protein is CASSLGQYNQPQHF. The CDR3 nucleotides read TGTGCCAGCAGCTTGGGACAGTACAATCAGCCCCAGCATTTT. Full variable domain (rest looked up from reference TRBV5-6 and TRBJ1-5): DAGVTQSPTHLIKTRGQQVTLRCSPKSGHDTVSWYQQALGQGPQFIFQYYEEEERQRGNFPDRFSGHQFPNYSSELNVNALLLGDSALYLCASSLGQYNQPQHFGDGTRLSIL.

The chain joins TRBV5-1 to TRBJ2-1; 9 bases are shared with TRBD2. The germline V gene has CDR1 SGHRS and CDR2 YFSETQ. There are 15 residues in the CDR3. The J segment lost 9 bases and the V segment lost 1 base, leaving 8 bases of the junction unmatched. The CDR3 reads CASSLQRGALGEQFF. The CDR3 DNA reads as TGCGCCAGCAGCTTGCAGCGGGGGGCCTTAGGTGAGCAGTTCTTC.

This rearrangement joins TRBV10-3 to TRBJ2-2; TRBD1 is a possible D gene (5 bases). V shed 5 bases and J shed 2 bases, with 12 bases lying between them. Germline CDR1 is ENHRY and CDR2 is SYGVKD. This CDR3 spans 15 amino acids. CDR3 in DNA: TGTGCCATCAGTAAGGGGTCCTCAAACACCGGGGAGCTGTTTTTT. Translation gives CAISKGSSNTGELFF.

Only a few counts were recorded for this clone. An end of the junction differs from the germline gene, which may be a read error. The chain carries TRBV7-7 and TRBJ1-1; unclear D gene. The CDR3 is made up of 13 amino acids. Germline CDR1 is SSHAT and CDR2 is FNYEAQ (reference sequence). CDR3 nucleotide sequence: TGTGCTAGCAGCTTAGATACCGGGAATGAAGCTTTCTTT. It is translated as CASSLDTGNEAFF.

This clone was detected only a few times. V and J are TRBV30 and TRBJ2-7; maybe TRBD1 (5 bases). The CDR3 contains 13 residues. Trimming shortened V by 0 bases and J by 2 bases, and 8 bases separated the two germline ends. Germline lookup yields CDR1 GTSNPN and CDR2 SVGIG (reference sequence). The CDR3 region has the DNA TGTGCCTGGAGTGTCCAGGGCACCTACGAGCAGTACTTC. Protein sequence: CAWSVQGTYEQYF. Full variable domain (outside the CDR3, taken from reference TRBV30 and TRBJ2-7): SQTIHQWPATLVQPVGSPLSLECTVEGTSNPNLYWYRQAAGRGLQLLFYSVGIGQISSEVPQNLSASRPQDRQFILSSKKLLLSDSGFYLCAWSVQGTYEQYFGPGTRLTVT.

This chain links TRBV5-6 with TRBJ1-2; D might be TRBD1 (6 bases). The CDR3 loop spans 16 amino acids. Trimming shortened V by 4 bases and J by 2 bases, and 18 bases separated the two germline ends. CDR1 is SGHDT and CDR2 is YYEEEE in the germline V gene. The CDR3 sequence is CASSPWTADFNYGYTF. For the CDR3, the DNA is TGTGCCAGCAGCCCCTGGACAGCAGATTTCAACTATGGCTACACCTTC.

The genes are TRBV6-1 and TRBJ1-5; a possible D gene is TRBD1 (6 bases). The CDR3 spans 15 residues. Trimming shortened V by 4 bases and J by 0 bases, and 10 bases separated the two germline ends. The germline CDR1 and CDR2 sequences are MNHNS and SASEGT. The CDR3 DNA follows: TGTGCCAGCAGTGCTGGACAGAATAGCAATCAGCCCCAGCATTTT. Translating it yields CASSAGQNSNQPQHF.

The rearrangement links TRBV12-2 to TRBJ2-7. TRBV12-2 has pseudogene status. CDR3 length: 12 residues. The CDR3, as DNA: TGTGCAAGTCGCCGGGACGGCTACGAGCAGTACTTC. Amino acids: CASRRDGYEQYF.

The chain carries TRBV28 and TRBJ1-4; D is unclear. Trimming took 2 bases from V and 4 from J, leaving 11 bases between them. Germline assignment: CDR1 MDHEN and CDR2 SYDVKM. CDR3 length equals 15 residues. As DNA, the CDR3 is TGTGCCAGCAGTTTAGCTTTGGGAGGTAATGAAAAACTGTTTTTT. It yields the protein CASSLALGGNEKLFF.

The rearrangement uses TRBV7-2 and TRBJ1-1; 8 positions match TRBD1. After removal of 5 bases from V and 2 bases from J, the junction contained 7 bases not matched to a gene. Germline CDR1 SGHTA, CDR2 FQGNSA. The CDR3 sequence is 15 residues long. CDR3 nucleotide sequence: TGTGCCAGCAGCATTCAGGGGGCTGTAAACACTGAAGCTTTCTTT. Translating it yields CASSIQGAVNTEAFF.